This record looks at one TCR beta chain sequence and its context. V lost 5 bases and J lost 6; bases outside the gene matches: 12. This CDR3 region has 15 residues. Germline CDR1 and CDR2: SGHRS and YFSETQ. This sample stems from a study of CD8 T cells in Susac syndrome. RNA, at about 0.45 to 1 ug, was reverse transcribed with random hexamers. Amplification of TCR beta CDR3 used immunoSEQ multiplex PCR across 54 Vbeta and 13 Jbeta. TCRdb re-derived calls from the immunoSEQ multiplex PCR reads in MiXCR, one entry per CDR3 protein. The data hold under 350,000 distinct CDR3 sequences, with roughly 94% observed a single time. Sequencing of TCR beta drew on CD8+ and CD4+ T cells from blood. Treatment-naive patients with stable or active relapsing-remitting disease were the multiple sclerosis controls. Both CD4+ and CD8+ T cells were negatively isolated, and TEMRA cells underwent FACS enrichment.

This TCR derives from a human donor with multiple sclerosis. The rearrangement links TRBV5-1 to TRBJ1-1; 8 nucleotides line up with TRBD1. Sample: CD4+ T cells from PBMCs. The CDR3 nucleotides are TGCGCCAGCAGGGGGGACACAGGGGGAGGCTCTGAAGCTTTCTTT. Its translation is CASRGDTGGGSEAFF. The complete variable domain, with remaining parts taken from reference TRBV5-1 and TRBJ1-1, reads KAGVTQTPRYLIKTRGQQVTLSCSPISGHRSVSWYQQTPGQGLQFLFEYFSETQRNKGNFPGRFSGRQFSNSRSEMNVSTLELGDSALYLCASRGDTGGGSEAFFGQGTRLTVV.